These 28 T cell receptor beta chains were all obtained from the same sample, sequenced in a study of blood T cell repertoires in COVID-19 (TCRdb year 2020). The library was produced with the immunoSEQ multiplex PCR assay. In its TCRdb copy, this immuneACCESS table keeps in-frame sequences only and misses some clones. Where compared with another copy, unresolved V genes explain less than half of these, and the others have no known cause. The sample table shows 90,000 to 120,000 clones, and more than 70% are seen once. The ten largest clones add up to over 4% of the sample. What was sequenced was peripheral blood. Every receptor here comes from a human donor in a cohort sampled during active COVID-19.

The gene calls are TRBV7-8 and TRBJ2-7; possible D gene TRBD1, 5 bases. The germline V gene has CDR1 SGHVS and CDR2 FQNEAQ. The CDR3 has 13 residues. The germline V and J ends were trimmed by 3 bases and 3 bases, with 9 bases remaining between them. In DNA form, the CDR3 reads TGTGCCAGCAGCTTCACGACAGACTACGAGCAGTACTTC. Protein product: CASSFTTDYEQYF.

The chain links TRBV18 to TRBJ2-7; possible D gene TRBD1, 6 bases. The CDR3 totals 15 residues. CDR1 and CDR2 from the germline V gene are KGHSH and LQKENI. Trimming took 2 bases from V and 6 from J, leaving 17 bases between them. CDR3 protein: CASSPLGDTTLEQYF. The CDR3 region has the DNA TGTGCCAGCTCACCATTGGGGGACACCACTCTCGAGCAGTACTTC.

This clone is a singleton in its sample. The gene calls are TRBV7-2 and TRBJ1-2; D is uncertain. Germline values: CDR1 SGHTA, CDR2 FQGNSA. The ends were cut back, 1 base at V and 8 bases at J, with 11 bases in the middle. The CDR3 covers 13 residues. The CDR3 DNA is TGTGCCAGCAGCTTAGGAGGCGGGAGGGGCTACACCTTC. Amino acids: CASSLGGGRGYTF.

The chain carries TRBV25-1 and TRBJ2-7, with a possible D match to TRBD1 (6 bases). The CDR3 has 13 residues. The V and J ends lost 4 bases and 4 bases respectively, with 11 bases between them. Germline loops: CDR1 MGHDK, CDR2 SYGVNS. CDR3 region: CASSAWDNYEQYV. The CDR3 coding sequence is TGTGCCAGCAGTGCCTGGGACAATTACGAGCAGTACGTC.

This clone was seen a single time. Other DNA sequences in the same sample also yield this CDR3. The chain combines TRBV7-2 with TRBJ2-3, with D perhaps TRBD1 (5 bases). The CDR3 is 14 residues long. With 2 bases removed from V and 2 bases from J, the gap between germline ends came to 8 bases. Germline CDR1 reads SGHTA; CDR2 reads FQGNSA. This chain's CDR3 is CASSLSRDTDTQYF. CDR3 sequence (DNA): TGTGCCAGCAGCTTATCCAGGGACACAGATACGCAGTATTTT.

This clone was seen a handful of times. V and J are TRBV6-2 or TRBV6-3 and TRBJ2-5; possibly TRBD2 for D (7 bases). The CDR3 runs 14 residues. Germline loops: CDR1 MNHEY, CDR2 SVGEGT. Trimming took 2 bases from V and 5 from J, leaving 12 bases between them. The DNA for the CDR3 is TGTGCCAGCAGTTACGGGGGGGCCAGGGAGACCCAGTACTTC. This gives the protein CASSYGGARETQYF.

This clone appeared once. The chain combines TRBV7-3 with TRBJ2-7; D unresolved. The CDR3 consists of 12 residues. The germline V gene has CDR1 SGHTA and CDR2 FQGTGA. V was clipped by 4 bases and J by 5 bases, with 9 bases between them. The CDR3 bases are TGTGCCAGCAGCTCAACGGGCGACGAGCAGTACGTC. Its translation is CASSSTGDEQYV.

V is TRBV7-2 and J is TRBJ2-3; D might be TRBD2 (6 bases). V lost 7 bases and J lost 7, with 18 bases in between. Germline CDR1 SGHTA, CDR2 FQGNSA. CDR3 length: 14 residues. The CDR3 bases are TGTGCCAGCACCCCCCATGGCGGGATAAATACGCAGTATTTT. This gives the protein CASTPHGGINTQYF.

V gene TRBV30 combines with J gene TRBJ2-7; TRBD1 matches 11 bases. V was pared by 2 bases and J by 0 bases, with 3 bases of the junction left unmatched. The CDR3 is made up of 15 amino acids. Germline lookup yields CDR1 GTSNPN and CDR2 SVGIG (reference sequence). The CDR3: CAWSPGTGGSYEQYV. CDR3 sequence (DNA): TGTGCCTGGAGTCCCGGGACAGGGGGCTCCTACGAGCAGTACGTC.

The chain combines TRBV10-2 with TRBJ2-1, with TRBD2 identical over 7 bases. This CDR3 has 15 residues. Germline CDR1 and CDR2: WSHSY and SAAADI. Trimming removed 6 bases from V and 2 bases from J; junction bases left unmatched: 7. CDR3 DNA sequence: TGCGCCAGCAGCTCCGGGACTACCGCCTACAATGAGCAGTTCTTC. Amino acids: CASSSGTTAYNEQFF.

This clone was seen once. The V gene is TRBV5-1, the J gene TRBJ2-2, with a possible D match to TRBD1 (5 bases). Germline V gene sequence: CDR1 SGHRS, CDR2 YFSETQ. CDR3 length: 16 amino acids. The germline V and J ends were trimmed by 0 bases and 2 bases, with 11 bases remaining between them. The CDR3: CASSLEAGINTGELFF. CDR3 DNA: TGCGCCAGCAGCTTGGAAGCAGGGATCAACACCGGGGAGCTGTTTTTT.

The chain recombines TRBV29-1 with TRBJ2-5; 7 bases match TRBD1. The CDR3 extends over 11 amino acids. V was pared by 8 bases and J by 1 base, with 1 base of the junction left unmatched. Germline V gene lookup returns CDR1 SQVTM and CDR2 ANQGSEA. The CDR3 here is CSRDSQETQYF. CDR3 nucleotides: TGCAGCAGGGACAGCCAAGAGACCCAGTACTTC.

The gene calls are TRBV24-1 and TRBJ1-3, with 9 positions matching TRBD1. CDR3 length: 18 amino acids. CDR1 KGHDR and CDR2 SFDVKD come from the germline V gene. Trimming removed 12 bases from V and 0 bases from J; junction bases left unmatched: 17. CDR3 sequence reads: CAREWDRECRLSGNTIYF. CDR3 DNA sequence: TGTGCCCGCGAATGGGACAGGGAATGCCGCCTCTCTGGAAACACCATATATTTT.

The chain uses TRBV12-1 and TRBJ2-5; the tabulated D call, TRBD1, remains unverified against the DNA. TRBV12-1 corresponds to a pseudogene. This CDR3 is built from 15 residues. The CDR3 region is CASSTTPGQQETQYF. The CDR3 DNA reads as TGTGCCAGCAGCACCACGCCGGGACAGCAAGAGACCCAGTACTTC.

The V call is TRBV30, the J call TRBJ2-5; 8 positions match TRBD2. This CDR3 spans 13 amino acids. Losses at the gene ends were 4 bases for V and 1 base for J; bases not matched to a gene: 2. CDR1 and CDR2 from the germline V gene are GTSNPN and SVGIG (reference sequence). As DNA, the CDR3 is TGTGCCTGGATGGGACTAGGCCAAGAGACCCAGTACTTC. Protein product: CAWMGLGQETQYF. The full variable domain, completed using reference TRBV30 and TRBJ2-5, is SQTIHQWPATLVQPVGSPLSLECTVEGTSNPNLYWYRQAAGRGLQLLFYSVGIGQISSEVPQNLSASRPQDRQFILSSKKLLLSDSGFYLCAWMGLGQETQYFGPGTRLLVL.

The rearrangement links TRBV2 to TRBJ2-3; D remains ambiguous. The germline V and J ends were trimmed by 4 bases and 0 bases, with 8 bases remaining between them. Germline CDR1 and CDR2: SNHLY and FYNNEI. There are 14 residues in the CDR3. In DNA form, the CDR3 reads TGTGCCAGCAGTGTGACTCTTAGCACAGATACGCAGTATTTT. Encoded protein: CASSVTLSTDTQYF. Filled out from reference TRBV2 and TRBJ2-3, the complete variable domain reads EPEVTQTPSHQVTQMGQEVILRCVPISNHLYFYWYRQILGQKVEFLVSFYNNEISEKSEIFDDQFSVERPDGSNFTLKIRSTKLEDSAMYFCASSVTLSTDTQYFGPGTRLTVL.

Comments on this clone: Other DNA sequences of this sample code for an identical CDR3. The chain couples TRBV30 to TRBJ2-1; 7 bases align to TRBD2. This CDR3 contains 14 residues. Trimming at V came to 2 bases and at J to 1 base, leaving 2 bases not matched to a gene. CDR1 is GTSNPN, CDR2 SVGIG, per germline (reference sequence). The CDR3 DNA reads TGTGCCTGGAGTCTGGGGGGGTCCTACAATGAGCAGTTCTTC. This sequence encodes CAWSLGGSYNEQFF. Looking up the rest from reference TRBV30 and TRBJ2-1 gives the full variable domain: SQTIHQWPATLVQPVGSPLSLECTVEGTSNPNLYWYRQAAGRGLQLLFYSVGIGQISSEVPQNLSASRPQDRQFILSSKKLLLSDSGFYLCAWSLGGSYNEQFFGPGTRLTVL.

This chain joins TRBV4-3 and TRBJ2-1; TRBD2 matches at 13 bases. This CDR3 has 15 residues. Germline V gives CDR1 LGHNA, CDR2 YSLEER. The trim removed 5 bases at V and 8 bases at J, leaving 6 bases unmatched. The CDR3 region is CASSYRTSGSYEQFF. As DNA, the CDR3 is TGCGCCAGCAGCTATAGGACTAGCGGGAGTTATGAGCAGTTCTTC.

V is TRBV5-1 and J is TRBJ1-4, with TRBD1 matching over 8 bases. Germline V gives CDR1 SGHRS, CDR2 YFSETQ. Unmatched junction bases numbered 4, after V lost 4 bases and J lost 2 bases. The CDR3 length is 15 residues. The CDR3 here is CASSMQGATNEKLFF. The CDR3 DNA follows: TGCGCCAGCAGCATGCAGGGGGCTACTAATGAAAAACTGTTTTTT.

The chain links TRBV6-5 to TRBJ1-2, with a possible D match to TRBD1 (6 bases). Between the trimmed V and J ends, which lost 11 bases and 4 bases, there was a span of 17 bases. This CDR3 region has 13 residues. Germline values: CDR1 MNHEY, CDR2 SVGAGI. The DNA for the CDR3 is TGTGCCGGAACGGCAGGGGCGGGCTATGGCTACACCTTC. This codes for CAGTAGAGYGYTF.

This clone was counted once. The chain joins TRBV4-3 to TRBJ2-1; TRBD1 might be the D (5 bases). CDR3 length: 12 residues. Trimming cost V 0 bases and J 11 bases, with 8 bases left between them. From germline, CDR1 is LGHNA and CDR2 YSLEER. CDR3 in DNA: TGCGCCAGCAGCCAAGACAGGGTCAAGCAGTTCTTC. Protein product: CASSQDRVKQFF.

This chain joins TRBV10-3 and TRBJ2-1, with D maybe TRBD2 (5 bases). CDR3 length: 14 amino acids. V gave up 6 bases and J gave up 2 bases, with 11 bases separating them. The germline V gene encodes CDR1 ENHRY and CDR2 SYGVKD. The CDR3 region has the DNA TGTGCCATCAGGAGCGGAACAGCCTACAATGAGCAGTTCTTC. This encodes CAIRSGTAYNEQFF.

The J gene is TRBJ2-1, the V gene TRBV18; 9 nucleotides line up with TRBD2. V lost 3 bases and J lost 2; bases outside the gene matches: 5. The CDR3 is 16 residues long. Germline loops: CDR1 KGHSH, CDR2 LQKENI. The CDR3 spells CASSPLAGHTYNEQFF. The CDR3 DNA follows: TGTGCCAGCTCACCCCTAGCGGGGCATACCTACAATGAGCAGTTCTTC.

In nucleotides, the CDR3 is TGTGCCAGCAGCTTTGGACTAGCGGGGGCCCAAGAGACCCAGTACTTC. This codes for CASSFGLAGAQETQYF. The V gene is TRBV3-1 (or the pseudogene TRBV3-2), the J gene TRBJ2-5; 13 bases align to TRBD2. The CDR3 runs to 16 residues. CDR1 LGHDT and CDR2 YNNKEL come from the germline V gene (reference sequence). The junction had 4 bases not matched to a gene; V was cut back by 5 bases and J by 1 base.

The CDR3 loop reads CASSLLLGQGATNEKLFF. The CDR3 DNA follows: TGTGCCAGCAGCCTCCTGCTAGGACAGGGGGCAACTAATGAAAAACTGTTTTTT. The rearrangement uses TRBV7-2 and TRBJ1-4; 10 positions agree with TRBD1. The ends lost 5 bases at V and 0 bases at J; junction bases unmatched: 9. Germline loops: CDR1 SGHTA, CDR2 FQGNSA. This CDR3 has 18 residues.

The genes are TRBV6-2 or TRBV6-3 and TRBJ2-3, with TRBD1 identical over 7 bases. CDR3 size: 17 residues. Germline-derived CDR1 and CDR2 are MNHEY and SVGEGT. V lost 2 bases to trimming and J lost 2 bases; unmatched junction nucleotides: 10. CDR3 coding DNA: TGTGCCAGCAGTTACGACAGGGATTGGGGTTACACAGATACGCAGTATTTT. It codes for CASSYDRDWGYTDTQYF.

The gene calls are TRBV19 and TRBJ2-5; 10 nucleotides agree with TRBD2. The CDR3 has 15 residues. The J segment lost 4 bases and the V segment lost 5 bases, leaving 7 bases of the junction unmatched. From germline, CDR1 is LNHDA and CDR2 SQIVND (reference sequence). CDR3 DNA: TGTGCCAGTAGTTATAGCGGGGGGTCGGGAGAGACCCAGTACTTC. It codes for CASSYSGGSGETQYF.

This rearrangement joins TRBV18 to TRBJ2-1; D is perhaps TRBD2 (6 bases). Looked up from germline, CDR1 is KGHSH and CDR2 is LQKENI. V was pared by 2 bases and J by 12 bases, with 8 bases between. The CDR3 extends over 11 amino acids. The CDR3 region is CASSPGGGQFF. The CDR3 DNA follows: TGTGCCAGCTCACCAGGGGGAGGGCAGTTCTTC.